The text below deals with one T cell receptor (beta chain). Its antigen is still unknown. This record comes from a study of spatial heterogeneity in lung cancer. Background on the study: The donor group consisted of roughly 70 patients who had untreated, early-stage non-small cell lung cancer.

This CDR3 has 15 amino acids. The germline V and J ends were trimmed by 2 bases and 2 bases, with 12 bases remaining between them. The germline V gene encodes CDR1 SGDLS and CDR2 YYNGEE. Overall study findings and caveats: Ubiquitous expanded tumor TCRs showed up in blood more at resection than follow-up.

Noted time point: blood at routine non-recurrence follow-up after resection. Whole RNA came from tumor, nontumor lung or frozen PBMC and was sequenced without being sorted. TCRdb redid the calling of the 5' RACE reads with MiXCR, one entry per CDR3 protein. The sample includes under 75,000 distinct CDR3 sequences, roughly 8.9% seen only once; the top ten take under 2.5%. This sequence originates from a female donor with early-stage non-small cell lung cancer. The rearrangement joins TRBV9 to TRBJ2-3, with D perhaps being TRBD1 or TRBD2 (5 bases each). Here the sequenced sample was PBMCs, taken at follow-up. The CDR3 here is CASSVWSGPTDTQYF. The CDR3 DNA sequence: TGTGCCAGCAGCGTGTGGTCGGGACCCACAGATACGCAGTATTTT.